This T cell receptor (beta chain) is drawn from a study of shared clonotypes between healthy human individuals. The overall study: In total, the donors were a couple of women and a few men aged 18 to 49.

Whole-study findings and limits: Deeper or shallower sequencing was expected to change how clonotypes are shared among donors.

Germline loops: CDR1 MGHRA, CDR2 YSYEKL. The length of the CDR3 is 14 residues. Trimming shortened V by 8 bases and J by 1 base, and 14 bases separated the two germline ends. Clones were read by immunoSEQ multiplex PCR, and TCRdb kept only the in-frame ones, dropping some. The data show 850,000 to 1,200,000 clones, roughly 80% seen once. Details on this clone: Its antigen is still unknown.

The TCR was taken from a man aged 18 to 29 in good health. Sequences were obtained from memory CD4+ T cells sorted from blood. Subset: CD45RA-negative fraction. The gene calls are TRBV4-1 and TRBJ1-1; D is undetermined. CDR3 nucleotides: TGCGCCAGCGGAGAGGGTCCTCGGAACACTGAAGCTTTCTTT. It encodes CASGEGPRNTEAFF.